This passage covers 14 T cell receptor beta chains from one sample sequenced in a study of technical replicates of blood from a handful of donors (dated by TCRdb to the late 2010s). Library construction relied on the immunoSEQ multiplex PCR assay. TCRdb's version of the immuneACCESS table is confined to in-frame rearrangements and falls short of the full clone set. An unresolved V gene accounts for under half of the shortfall where checked; the remainder is of unknown origin. Here the sample has roughly 79,000 clones; about nine tenths occur a single time. Of the sample, about 0.36% falls within the top ten clones. Source material: T cells isolated from PBMCs. These receptors were taken from a human donor in good health. Some clones in this sample may be carry-over from other donors' samples.

This clone showed up just a few times. CDR3 nucleotide sequence: TGTGCCAGTAGTATGGGGCAGGGGTGGAGCGGGGAGCTGTTTTTT. It encodes CASSMGQGWSGELFF. The rearrangement uses TRBV19 and TRBJ2-2; possible D gene TRBD1, 6 bases. The CDR3 has 15 residues. The germline V gene has CDR1 LNHDA and CDR2 SQIVND (reference sequence). V was pared by 3 bases and J by 7 bases, with 15 bases between. The entire variable domain, with the rest obtained from reference TRBV19 and TRBJ2-2, is as follows: DGGITQSPKYLFRKEGQNVTLSCEQNLNHDAMYWYRQDPGQGLRLIYYSQIVNDFQKGDIAEGYSVSREKKESFPLTVTSAQKNPTAFYLCASSMGQGWSGELFFGEGSRLTVL.

This chain connects TRBV15 to TRBJ2-3, with D possibly matching TRBD2 (6 bases). Trimming took 2 bases from V and 7 from J, leaving 19 bases between them. CDR3 length: 16 residues. Germline-derived CDR1 and CDR2 are LNHNV and YYDKDF (reference sequence). The CDR3 nucleotides are TGTGCCACCAGCAGACCGTCGGGGGACCCCCGAAATACGCAGTATTTT. It is translated as CATSRPSGDPRNTQYF.

V is TRBV5-1 and J is TRBJ1-2; TRBD1 agrees at 12 bases. This CDR3 spans 15 amino acids. Germline values: CDR1 SGHRS, CDR2 YFSETQ. The trim removed 3 bases at V and 4 bases at J, leaving 4 bases unmatched. The CDR3 coding sequence is TGCGCCAGCAGCTGGGGGACAGGGGGCAGCTATGGCTACACCTTC. Translated, it gives CASSWGTGGSYGYTF.

The CDR3 coding sequence is TGTGCCAGTAGTATGGGCTCACCCTACGAGCAGTACTTC. Amino acid sequence: CASSMGSPYEQYF. The rearrangement uses TRBV19 and TRBJ2-7; D is undetermined. The V gene lost 3 bases and the J gene lost 2 bases, with 8 bases spanning the gap. This CDR3 is 13 amino acids long. Germline values: CDR1 LNHDA, CDR2 SQIVND (reference sequence).

The genes are TRBV7-2 and TRBJ2-7, with 7 bases lining up with TRBD2. With 2 bases clipped from V and 5 bases from J, the junction kept 18 bases outside the gene matches. Germline-derived CDR1 and CDR2 are SGHTA and FQGNSA. The CDR3 has 18 amino acids. CDR3 sequence reads: CASSLFPPGYGTIHEQYF. The CDR3 nucleotides read TGTGCCAGCAGCTTATTCCCCCCGGGGTACGGGACTATTCACGAGCAGTACTTC.

The V gene is TRBV28, the J gene TRBJ1-2; D may be TRBD1 (6 bases). The CDR3 length is 15 residues. The ends were cut back, 6 bases at V and 4 bases at J, with 18 bases in the middle. Germline CDR1 reads MDHEN; CDR2 reads SYDVKM. For the CDR3, the DNA is TGTGCCAGCAGCCCATTGGGGGCGGTCGGCTATGGCTACACCTTC. Its translation: CASSPLGAVGYGYTF.

The rearrangement joins TRBV5-5 to TRBJ1-1, with D possibly matching TRBD1 (5 bases). Germline V gene data show CDR1 as SGHKS and CDR2 as YYEKEE (reference sequence). The CDR3 has 13 residues. V shed 2 bases and J shed 7 bases, with 12 bases lying between them. CDR3 sequence: CASSFGQFNEAFF. DNA for the CDR3: TGTGCCAGCAGCTTTGGACAATTTAATGAAGCTTTCTTT. Combining the CDR3 with reference TRBV5-5 and TRBJ1-1 gives the whole variable domain DAGVTQSPTHLIKTRGQQVTLRCSPISGHKSVSWYQQVLGQGPQFIFQYYEKEERGRGNFPDRFSARQFPNYSSELNVNALLLGDSALYLCASSFGQFNEAFFGQGTRLTVV.

The rearrangement links TRBV9 to TRBJ2-3; TRBD1 is a possible D gene (6 bases). Deletions cut 2 bases from V and 4 bases from J, with 11 bases between. The CDR3 sequence is 14 residues long. Germline V gives CDR1 SGDLS, CDR2 YYNGEE. Here the CDR3 DNA reads TGTGCCAGCAGCGTGAATACAGGGTCAGATACGCAGTATTTT. It yields the protein CASSVNTGSDTQYF.

The chain combines TRBV4-2 with TRBJ1-2; 8 nucleotides line up with TRBD1. The V gene end was trimmed by 0 bases and the J gene end by 13 bases; junction bases not matched to a gene: 4. Germline CDR1 reads LGHNA; CDR2 reads YNFKEQ. CDR3 size: 12 residues. Written as DNA, the CDR3 is TGTGCCAGCAGCCAAGATTCGCAGGGGGCCACCTTC. The encoded protein is CASSQDSQGATF.

CDR3 bases: TGTGCCAGCAGCTGGGACTCCGACTACGAGCAGTACTTC. Translation: CASSWDSDYEQYF. The chain carries TRBV7-8 and TRBJ2-7, with a possible D match to TRBD2 (6 bases). The V gene's germline CDR1 is SGHVS and CDR2 FQNEAQ. There are 13 residues in the CDR3. V shed 4 bases and J shed 3 bases, with 10 bases lying between them.

V gene TRBV5-1 combines with J gene TRBJ2-1; D remains ambiguous. V was clipped by 4 bases and J by 9 bases, with 17 bases between them. Germline CDR1 and CDR2: SGHRS and YFSETQ. This CDR3 comprises 14 residues. The CDR3 nucleotides read TGCGCCAGCAGCCCGTCTGGCACGAATGGTGAGCAGTTCTTC. The encoded protein is CASSPSGTNGEQFF.

The rearrangement joins TRBV6-5 to TRBJ1-1, with TRBD1 matching over 7 bases. After removal of 4 bases from V and 8 bases from J, the junction contained 7 bases not matched to a gene. CDR1 and CDR2 (germline): MNHEY, SVGAGI. The CDR3 consists of 13 residues. The CDR3 bases are TGTGCCAGCAGTTTCCTTCCGGGACAGGAAGCTTTCTTT. Its translation: CASSFLPGQEAFF.

CDR3 sequence (DNA): TGCGCCAGCAGCCAAGGGAGTGGTGAAAAACTGTTTTTT. Translation: CASSQGSGEKLFF. This chain uses TRBV4-1 with TRBJ1-4; D is unclear. The CDR3 has 13 residues. Looked up from germline, CDR1 is MGHRA and CDR2 is YSYEKL. Trimming shortened V by 1 base and J by 7 bases, and 7 bases separated the two germline ends.

This clone has a single count. The rearrangement joins TRBV15 to TRBJ2-1, with TRBD1 matching 9 bases. Unmatched junction bases numbered 0, after V lost 1 base and J lost 5 bases. CDR3 size: 14 residues. From germline, CDR1 is LNHNV and CDR2 YYDKDF (reference sequence). The CDR3 sequence: CATSRGTGDNEQFF. CDR3 coding DNA: TGTGCCACCAGCAGAGGGACAGGGGACAATGAGCAGTTCTTC. Together with reference TRBV15 and TRBJ2-1, the CDR3 gives the full variable domain: DAMVIQNPRYQVTQFGKPVTLSCSQTLNHNVMYWYQQKSSQAPKLLFHYYDKDFNNEADTPDNFQSRRPNTSFCFLDIRSPGLGDTAMYLCATSRGTGDNEQFFGPGTRLTVL.